Each of the 28 T cell receptor beta chains below was sequenced from the same sample in a study of OX40 agonist ivuxolimab in advanced cancers. TCRdb keeps only in-frame clones here, not all; method: immunoSEQ multiplex PCR. The table records tens of thousands of clones, around four fifths of them present only once. Sample: CD4+ or CD8+ T cells sorted from blood, taken in a trial of the OX40 agonist ivuxolimab. The receptors stem from an adult with an advanced solid tumor such as melanoma, head and neck, liver or kidney cancer.

Remarks on this clone: As the CDR3 is not closed by the conserved phenylalanine or tryptophan, this likely results from a read error. Because the CDR3's place on the DNA is in doubt, the DNA is left out and the CDR3 is given as listed by TCRdb. This chain joins TRBV2 and TRBJ2-7; the table gives TRBD2 as D, unverified against the DNA. Germline V gene sequence: CDR1 SNHLY, CDR2 FYNNEI. Both ends counted, the CDR3 spans 14 residues. This chain's CDR3 is CASSEEGLAGVLPR.

Here the CDR3 DNA reads TGTGCCAGCAGCTTCGCTCCGGGACAGAATGAGCAGTTCTTC. Its translation is CASSFAPGQNEQFF. The chain combines TRBV7-3 with TRBJ2-1; TRBD1 agrees at 7 bases. Germline values: CDR1 SGHTA, CDR2 FQGTGA. CDR3 length: 14 amino acids. V was clipped by 3 bases and J by 7 bases; unmatched bases: 6.

The rearrangement links TRBV15 to TRBJ2-6; D not certain. V lost 4 bases, J lost 0 bases, and 10 bases lay in between. The V gene's germline CDR1 is LNHNV and CDR2 YYDKDF (reference sequence). The CDR3 runs to 16 residues. CDR3: CATSKFPSSGANVLTF. Here the CDR3 DNA reads TGTGCCACCAGCAAATTCCCTAGCTCTGGGGCCAACGTCCTGACTTTC.

V and J are TRBV10-1 and TRBJ2-3; 12 nucleotides line up with TRBD1. The CDR3 extends over 14 amino acids. Trimming removed 8 bases from V and 6 bases from J; junction bases left unmatched: 6. Germline V gene sequence: CDR1 WNHNN, CDR2 SYGVQD (reference sequence). CDR3 bases: TGCGCCAGCGGGGACAGGGGGCTGAAGGATACGCAGTATTTT. Residues: CASGDRGLKDTQYF.

The rearrangement joins TRBV6-5 to TRBJ1-2; tentative D call: TRBD1 (6 bases). The germline gives CDR1 MNHEY, CDR2 SVGAGI. V lost 6 bases and J lost 3, with 11 bases in between. The CDR3 spans 13 residues. CDR3: CASSLGGDYGYTF. DNA of the CDR3: TGTGCCAGCAGCTTAGGGGGGGACTATGGCTACACCTTC.

A remark on this clone: A read error may account for a junction end that differs from germline. This chain connects TRBV7-7 to TRBJ2-6, with 8 bases that match TRBD1. The CDR3 sequence is 18 residues long. The germline V gene encodes CDR1 SSHAT and CDR2 FNYEAQ (reference sequence). The CDR3, as DNA: TGTGCTAGCAGCCCGGGACAGGCGAGGGCCTCTGGGGCCAACGTCCTGACTTTC. This codes for CASSPGQARASGANVLTF.

The chain joins TRBV6-5 to TRBJ2-1; D remains unclear. Trimming shortened V by 2 bases and J by 4 bases, and 15 bases separated the two germline ends. The germline gives CDR1 MNHEY, CDR2 SVGAGI. This CDR3 is built from 16 residues. CDR3 sequence reads: CASSYGRTFSYNEQFF. CDR3 sequence (DNA): TGTGCCAGCAGTTACGGCCGGACCTTCTCGTACAATGAGCAGTTCTTC.

The chain links TRBV7-3 to TRBJ2-2; D uncertain. Trimming removed 5 bases at V and 9 bases at J, with 10 bases between. The CDR3 length is 12 residues. Germline lookup yields CDR1 SGHTA and CDR2 FQGTGA. The CDR3 is CASSLLGRELFF. The CDR3 DNA follows: TGTGCCAGCAGCCTACTGGGCAGGGAGCTGTTTTTT.

The gene calls are TRBV18 and TRBJ1-4; D call uncertain. Germline V lookup: CDR1 KGHSH, CDR2 LQKENI. The CDR3 consists of 15 residues. V was clipped by 2 bases and J by 0 bases, with 7 bases between them. The DNA of the CDR3 is TGTGCCAGCTCACCAATAGAAGCAACTAATGAAAAACTGTTTTTT. Residues: CASSPIEATNEKLFF.

The J gene is TRBJ2-1, the V gene TRBV21-1; TRBD1, as called in the table, went unchecked against the DNA. TRBV21-1 is assigned pseudogene status. The CDR3 runs 16 residues. CDR3 residues: CASSKVGRGQDNEQFF. The CDR3 nucleotides read TGTGCCAGCAGCAAAGTGGGCAGGGGGCAGGACAATGAGCAGTTCTTC.

The gene calls are TRBV28 and TRBJ2-7; D is perhaps TRBD1 (6 bases). V lost 3 bases and J 2 bases, leaving 11 bases between the germline ends. The CDR3 is 14 amino acids. Per the germline V gene, CDR1 is MDHEN and CDR2 is SYDVKM. CDR3 region: CASSFGQLAYEQYF. CDR3 DNA: TGTGCCAGCAGTTTCGGACAGTTGGCCTACGAGCAGTACTTC. Filled out from reference TRBV28 and TRBJ2-7, the complete variable domain reads DVKVTQSSRYLVKRTGEKVFLECVQDMDHENMFWYRQDPGLGLRLIYFSYDVKMKEKGDIPEGYSVSREKKERFSLILESASTNQTSMYLCASSFGQLAYEQYFGPGTRLTVT.

The V call is TRBV5-1, the J call TRBJ1-4; 7 nucleotides align to TRBD1. Looked up from germline, CDR1 is SGHRS and CDR2 is YFSETQ. This CDR3 contains 15 residues. V shed 7 bases, J shed 5 bases, and the junction held 11 bases outside the gene matches. This chain's CDR3 is CASRTGPTENEKLFF. CDR3 nucleotide sequence: TGCGCCAGCCGGACAGGACCGACGGAAAATGAAAAACTGTTTTTT.

V gene TRBV19 combines with J gene TRBJ1-1; D gene ambiguous. In germline, CDR1 is LNHDA, CDR2 SQIVND (reference sequence). The CDR3 is 13 amino acids. V shed 8 bases and J shed 0 bases, with 10 bases lying between them. This CDR3 is CASQTTVNTEAFF. CDR3 DNA sequence: TGTGCCAGTCAGACGACGGTGAACACTGAAGCTTTCTTT.

The rearrangement uses TRBV2 and TRBJ1-5; weak D call: TRBD1 (5 bases). Trimming left V 2 bases short and J 6 bases short, with 11 bases between. The V gene's germline CDR1 is SNHLY and CDR2 FYNNEI. The CDR3 totals 14 residues. In nucleotides, the CDR3 is TGTGCCAGCAGTGAATGGGGAGGGACTCAGCCCCAGCATTTT. This gives the protein CASSEWGGTQPQHF.

J is TRBJ2-3 and V is TRBV7-9; D is ambiguous. The CDR3 has 14 amino acids. V lost 1 base to trimming and J lost 5 bases, with 10 bases between them. In germline, CDR1 is SEHNR, CDR2 FQNEAQ (reference sequence). CDR3 nucleotides: TGTGCCAGCAGCTTAGAGCAGAATGTAGATACGCAGTATTTT. Translation: CASSLEQNVDTQYF.

This clone was seen once. The V call is TRBV6-5, the J call TRBJ2-3; 7 positions agree with TRBD1. The junction had 5 bases not matched to a gene; V was cut back by 6 bases and J by 8 bases. This CDR3 contains 12 residues. Looked up from germline, CDR1 is MNHEY and CDR2 is SVGAGI. The CDR3 spells CASRTGTSTQYF. CDR3 DNA: TGTGCCAGCAGGACAGGGACAAGTACGCAGTATTTT.

V usage is TRBV13 and J usage is TRBJ2-5; D is perhaps TRBD1 (6 bases). Trimming pared 10 bases from V and 4 bases from J, leaving 19 bases between. This CDR3 region has 14 residues. CDR1 and CDR2 (germline): PRHDT, FYEKMQ (reference sequence). In nucleotides, the CDR3 is TGTGCCACTAAAACAGGGACGGTAGGAGAGACCCAGTACTTC. This gives the protein CATKTGTVGETQYF.

This clone has more than one count but fewer than ten. This rearrangement joins TRBV5-1 to TRBJ2-2; TRBD1 aligns across 8 bases. The V gene's germline CDR1 is SGHRS and CDR2 YFSETQ. The CDR3 runs 15 residues. V was clipped by 7 bases and J by 3 bases; unmatched bases: 8. The CDR3 loop is CASGPGGAYTGELFF. In DNA form, the CDR3 reads TGCGCCAGCGGACCAGGGGGCGCGTACACCGGGGAGCTGTTTTTT.

Only a few counts were recorded for this clone. This sequence joins TRBV4-3 and TRBJ1-5; D gene unclear. Trimming cost V 0 bases and J 4 bases, with 10 bases left between them. In germline, CDR1 is LGHNA, CDR2 YSLEER. The length of the CDR3 is 15 residues. CDR3 sequence: CASSQDWQNNQPQHF. CDR3 nucleotide sequence: TGCGCCAGCAGCCAAGATTGGCAGAATAATCAGCCCCAGCATTTT.

The J gene is TRBJ2-1, the V gene TRBV4-1, with D perhaps TRBD1 (6 bases). CDR1 and CDR2 (germline): MGHRA, YSYEKL. This CDR3 has 13 residues. Trimming removed 5 bases at V and 10 bases at J, with 15 bases between. The CDR3 protein is CASSYRAGYEQFF. The CDR3 DNA sequence: TGCGCCAGCAGCTACAGGGCTGGTTACGAGCAGTTCTTC.

V gene TRBV2 combines with J gene TRBJ1-5, with a possible D match to TRBD1 (6 bases). The V gene lost 0 bases and the J gene lost 5 bases, with 11 bases spanning the gap. The length of the CDR3 is 15 residues. Germline CDR1 and CDR2: SNHLY and FYNNEI. The CDR3 spells CASSEAAGDYQPQHF. The DNA for the CDR3 is TGTGCCAGCAGTGAAGCAGCAGGGGATTATCAGCCCCAGCATTTT. The variable domain in full, completed from reference TRBV2 and TRBJ1-5, reads EPEVTQTPSHQVTQMGQEVILRCVPISNHLYFYWYRQILGQKVEFLVSFYNNEISEKSEIFDDQFSVERPDGSNFTLKIRSTKLEDSAMYFCASSEAAGDYQPQHFGDGTRLSIL.

This clone turned up a few times. J is TRBJ2-4 and V is TRBV6-5, with 9 nucleotides matching TRBD1. Trimming cost V 0 bases and J 7 bases; bases outside gene matches: 7. The germline V gene has CDR1 MNHEY and CDR2 SVGAGI. The CDR3 is 16 amino acids. CDR3 in DNA: TGTGCCAGCAGTTACTCCGTGGACAGGGGCGGGAACATTCAGTACTTC. It specifies CASSYSVDRGGNIQYF.

This clone was observed a few times. The chain has TRBV19 and TRBJ2-7; D is possibly TRBD1 (5 bases). Trimming removed 4 bases at V and 0 bases at J, with 13 bases between. CDR3 length equals 15 residues. Germline CDR1 and CDR2: LNHDA and SQIVND (reference sequence). CDR3 residues: CASSTQGRSSYEQYF. The CDR3 region has the DNA TGTGCCAGTAGTACCCAGGGCCGTTCCTCCTACGAGCAGTACTTC.

This clone was seen a single time. CDR3 in DNA: TGTGCCAGCAGCTTAGGCGAAGGCCAGACCCAGTACTTC. It codes for CASSLGEGQTQYF. The rearrangement joins TRBV13 to TRBJ2-5; D is uncertain. Trimming took off 0 bases at V and 6 bases at J, with 8 bases between the two ends. This CDR3 comprises 13 residues. From germline, CDR1 is PRHDT and CDR2 FYEKMQ (reference sequence).

The chain joins TRBV18 to TRBJ2-1, with D perhaps matching TRBD2 (6 bases). The CDR3 spans 16 residues. Germline CDR1 reads KGHSH; CDR2 reads LQKENI. The germline V and J ends were trimmed by 1 base and 2 bases, with 12 bases remaining between them. The CDR3 bases are TGTGCCAGCTCACCACGGCCGGGAGCAGCCTACAATGAGCAGTTCTTC. Encoded protein: CASSPRPGAAYNEQFF.

This clone occurred a few times. The rearrangement joins TRBV19 to TRBJ1-5, with D perhaps TRBD1 (6 bases). The CDR3 has 13 amino acids. Per the germline V gene, CDR1 is LNHDA and CDR2 is SQIVND (reference sequence). V lost 6 bases and J 6 bases, leaving 12 bases between the germline ends. In DNA, the CDR3 is TGTGCCAGTAGACGGGACAATAGTCAGCCCCAGCATTTT. Translation: CASRRDNSQPQHF.

The J gene is TRBJ2-1, the V gene TRBV6-1; D is ambiguous. The CDR3 runs 16 residues. Trimming removed 0 bases at V and 8 bases at J, with 17 bases between. Germline loops: CDR1 MNHNS, CDR2 SASEGT. The CDR3 DNA reads TGTGCCAGCAGTGAAGCGCCACGGTACCTTGGCTATGAGCAGTTCTTC. This codes for CASSEAPRYLGYEQFF.

This chain links TRBV4-1 with TRBJ1-6; perhaps TRBD1 as D (6 bases). This CDR3 is built from 15 residues. Trimming removed 2 bases at V and 7 bases at J, with 12 bases between. In germline, CDR1 is MGHRA, CDR2 YSYEKL. The CDR3 DNA sequence: TGCGCCAGCAGCCAACGGGGGGGCGGGAATTCACCCCTCCACTTT. Amino acid sequence: CASSQRGGGNSPLHF.